This TCR beta chain comes out of a study of PD-1 blockade in classical Hodgkin lymphoma (TCRdb year 2020). With respect to the entire study: Nivolumab dosing was 3 mg/kg intravenously every 2 weeks, continuing until either disease progression or unacceptable toxicity. The study used CyTOF and TCR beta sequencing to define a peripheral blood immune signature of response to PD-1 blockade in classical Hodgkin lymphoma.

The investigation overall reported the following: Baseline TCR diversity was reported as lower in newly diagnosed patients than in healthy donors, and lower still in relapsed/refractory patients. Lower diversity was seen in patients whose nivolumab began less than 1 year after ASCT, and these patients were left out of later analyses so that immune reconstitution would not confound the results. The study was restricted to a single clinical trial cohort, and the causes of repertoire differences, possibly disease activity or prior therapy, were left undefined. A significant rise by C4D1 was seen in CD4+ but not CD8+ TCR diversity (p=0.0027 vs p=0.16), with the rise being most apparent in complete responders (p=0.02). Baseline diversity similar to that of newly diagnosed patients was observed in trial patients achieving complete response, whereas significantly lower diversity was observed in partial responders and progressors.

What this sample's time point label stands for: cycle 4 day 1 (C4D1), after more than five weeks of nivolumab. Every trial patient had relapsed following autologous stem cell transplantation, and prior brentuximab vedotin exposure was what differed among cohorts A, B and C. The trial cohort was composed of approximately 56 patients with relapsed/refractory classical Hodgkin lymphoma, for whom complete response, partial response or progressive disease was recorded as best overall response. Single-agent nivolumab was administered to trial patients in the multi-cohort phase II CheckMate 205 trial. Best overall response was determined by an independent review committee according to the 2007 International Working Group response criteria. Trial PBMCs were collected immediately before nivolumab initiation (C1D1) and during therapy at cycle 2 day 1 and cycle 4 day 1. Peripheral blood was collected in 8 mL Vacutainer Cell Preparation Tubes, from which PBMCs were isolated by centrifugation and then cryopreserved.

Genomic DNA was extracted with the Qiagen DNeasy kit from unsorted PBMCs and from negatively selected CD4+ and CD8+ fractions. TCR beta CDR3 regions were amplified by immunoSEQ multiplex PCR using primers annealing to V and J segments. A synthetic immune receptor repertoire was used to minimize amplification bias, and any residual bias was removed computationally once sequencing was done. For the original study's pipeline: Custom Python scripts were used to quantify repertoire diversity as the Shannon entropy index. Unsorted, CD4+ and CD8+ repertoires were analyzed separately, except in combined analyses where CD4+ and CD8+ sequences were merged in silico. Clonal expansion was defined as at least a 2-fold frequency increase after treatment relative to C1D1, with a pseudocount of 0.5 for undetected baseline clones. Singleton clones were defined as clones with 0 or 1 copy at C1D1, and non-singleton clones were defined as clones with 2 or more copies. Clones expanded in unsorted samples were assigned a CD4+, CD8+ or unknown annotation through matching of protein sequences in sorted samples from the same patient. Wilcoxon tests on paired samples were used to test changes in diversity from C1D1 to C4D1. TCRdb stores this immuneACCESS table with in-frame sequences only. Part of the clones is absent; in the studies checked, under half of the shortfall reflects unresolved V genes, and no reason is known for the rest. Clone size and the V and J calls come from that table; the DNA yielded D and trimming. This sample holds over 75,000 clones; 90% were observed only once. Of the sample, approximately 3% falls within the top ten clones.

For this clone: This receptor's antigen is unknown. Base-call qualities are not available, and no considerably larger clone is one nucleotide away.

The sequences come from peripheral blood mononuclear cells (PBMCs), collected before the fourth cycle of nivolumab. The receptor comes from a human donor with classical Hodgkin lymphoma.

The CDR3 sequence is CASSLAPGLPYF. The nucleotide sequence is given as TGTGCCAGCAGCTTAGCTCCGGGCCTCCCGTACTTC. This receptor chain uses TRBV7-9 and TRBJ2-5, with no reliable assignment of the D segment. V is reduced by 0 bases and J by 13 bases, leaving a spacing of 12 bases between them. The germline V gene (reference sequence) gives CDR1 as SEHNR and CDR2 as FQNEAQ. The CDR3 holds 12 amino acids from the cysteine to the phenylalanine. CDR3 DNA only is kept here, 36 bases in frame from base 1.